This TCR beta chain was obtained from a study of blood T cell repertoires in COVID-19. V gave up 6 bases and J gave up 7 bases; unmatched junction bases: 6. This CDR3 has 14 residues. Germline V CDR1 and CDR2: MDHEN, SYDVKM. Repertoires were generated with immunoSEQ multiplex PCR, while TCRdb's copy carries only in-frame clones and drops some. The sample carries some 250,000 clones, 86% recorded once. The V call is TRBV28, the J call TRBJ1-4; 9 bases align to TRBD1. Sequencing was carried out using peripheral blood. This receptor was obtained from a man in his sixties with acute or convalescent COVID-19. CDR3 DNA sequence: TGTGCCAGCAGCACAGGGGGCGCGGGTGAAAAACTGTTTTTT. Its translation is CASSTGGAGEKLFF.